These 3 T cell receptor beta chains came from one sample sequenced in a study of neurological immune-mediated disorders. TCRdb re-analysed the 5' RACE reads in MiXCR, keeping a single row per CDR3 protein. The sample lists 87,000 or so distinct CDR3 sequences, roughly 3.5% seen once, with roughly 6% in the top ten. The sample comprised PBMCs. These receptor sequences come from a woman between 18 and 30 years old with multiple sclerosis.

This clonotype was observed at least ten times. The chain carries TRBV14 and TRBJ2-5, with 8 bases fitting TRBD2. The V segment lost 1 base and the J segment 4 bases; nucleotides outside the gene matches: 5. The germline V gene has CDR1 SGHDN and CDR2 FVKESK. This CDR3 has 15 residues. Written as DNA, the CDR3 is TGTGCCAGCAGCCAAGTTTCGGGGGGGCGAGAGACCCAGTACTTC. Residues: CASSQVSGGRETQYF.

This clonotype was observed at least ten times. The rearrangement uses TRBV20-1 and TRBJ2-3; 9 nucleotides match TRBD2. With 6 bases clipped from V and 6 bases from J, the junction kept 7 bases outside the gene matches. Germline assignment: CDR1 DFQATT and CDR2 SNEGSKA (reference sequence). This CDR3 is 13 amino acids long. The CDR3 sequence: CSAAGGPSDTQYF. The CDR3 nucleotides are TGCAGTGCCGCGGGGGGGCCTTCCGATACGCAGTATTTT.

This clonotype was seen ten or more times. This rearrangement joins TRBV5-6 to TRBJ2-7; TRBD2 aligns across 13 bases. The CDR3 runs 15 residues. The germline gives CDR1 SGHDT, CDR2 YYEEEE. J lost 11 bases, V lost 1 base, and 9 bases had no gene match. The CDR3 region is CASSLYRTSGSGKYF. The CDR3 DNA is TGTGCCAGCAGCTTGTACAGGACTAGCGGGAGTGGGAAGTACTTC.